This T cell receptor (beta chain) was recorded in a study of cytomegalovirus exposure and HLA in healthy donors. This CDR3 comprises 17 residues. Unmatched junction bases numbered 19, after V lost 6 bases and J lost 7 bases. Looked up from germline, CDR1 is LNHDA and CDR2 is SQIVND (reference sequence). The primer mix had 60 Vbeta and 13 Jbeta primers. Libraries were prepared by immunoSEQ multiplex PCR; TCRdb keeps only in-frame clonotypes and omits some of them. The data hold some 150,000 clones, with 70% to 80% observed a single time. General study points: Looking again later, the authors saw that most CMV-associated TCR beta chains seemed HLA-restricted.

Concerning this clone itself: Its cognate antigen is unknown.

This clonotype originated in a woman aged 45 to 65 in good health and CMV-seronegative. The chain couples TRBV19 to TRBJ2-7, with 9 bases identical to TRBD2. The sequencing input was PBMCs. CDR3 region: CASSEPPAGLAPWEQYF. For the CDR3, the DNA is TGTGCCAGTAGCGAACCCCCCGCGGGACTAGCTCCGTGGGAGCAGTACTTC.